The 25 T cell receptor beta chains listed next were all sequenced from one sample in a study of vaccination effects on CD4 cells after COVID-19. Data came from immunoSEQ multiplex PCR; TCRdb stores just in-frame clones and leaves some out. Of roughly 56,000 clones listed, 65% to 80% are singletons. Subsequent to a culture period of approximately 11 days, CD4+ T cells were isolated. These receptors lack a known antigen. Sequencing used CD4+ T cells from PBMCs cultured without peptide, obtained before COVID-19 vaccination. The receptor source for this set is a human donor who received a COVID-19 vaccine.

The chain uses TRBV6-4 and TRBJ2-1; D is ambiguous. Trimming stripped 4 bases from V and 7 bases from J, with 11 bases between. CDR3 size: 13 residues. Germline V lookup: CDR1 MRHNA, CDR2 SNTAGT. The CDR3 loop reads CASSGGLTNEQFF. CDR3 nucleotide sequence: TGTGCCAGCAGTGGAGGCTTAACAAATGAGCAGTTCTTC.

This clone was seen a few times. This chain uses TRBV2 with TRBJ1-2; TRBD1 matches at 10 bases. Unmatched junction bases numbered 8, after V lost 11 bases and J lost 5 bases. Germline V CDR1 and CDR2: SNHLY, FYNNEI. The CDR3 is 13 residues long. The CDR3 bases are TGTGCCGACCGGGACAGGGGTGGGTATGGCTACACCTTC. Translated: CADRDRGGYGYTF.

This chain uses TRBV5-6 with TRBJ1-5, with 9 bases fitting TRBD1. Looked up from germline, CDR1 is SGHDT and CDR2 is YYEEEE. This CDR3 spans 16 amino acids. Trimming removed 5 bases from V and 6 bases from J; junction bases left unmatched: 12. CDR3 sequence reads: CASSPSGTGFGQPQHF. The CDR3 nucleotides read TGTGCCAGCAGTCCATCTGGGACAGGGTTCGGTCAGCCCCAGCATTTT.

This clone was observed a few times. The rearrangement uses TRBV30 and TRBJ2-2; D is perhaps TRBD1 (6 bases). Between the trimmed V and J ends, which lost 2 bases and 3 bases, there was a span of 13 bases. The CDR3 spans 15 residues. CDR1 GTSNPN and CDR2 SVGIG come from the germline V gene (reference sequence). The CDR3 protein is CAWSPRDIYTGELFF. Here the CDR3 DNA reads TGTGCCTGGAGTCCCCGGGACATATACACCGGGGAGCTGTTTTTT.

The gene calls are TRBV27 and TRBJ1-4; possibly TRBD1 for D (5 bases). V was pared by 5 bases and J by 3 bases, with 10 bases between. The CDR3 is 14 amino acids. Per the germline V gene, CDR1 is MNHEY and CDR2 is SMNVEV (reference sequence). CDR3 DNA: TGTGCCAGCAGTCGGTGGGGCTCTAATGAAAAACTGTTTTTT. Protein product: CASSRWGSNEKLFF. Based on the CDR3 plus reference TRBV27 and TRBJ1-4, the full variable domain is EAQVTQNPRYLITVTGKKLTVTCSQNMNHEYMSWYRQDPGLGLRQIYYSMNVEVTDKGDVPEGYKVSRKEKRNFPLILESPSPNQTSLYFCASSRWGSNEKLFFGSGTQLSVL.

The CDR3 spells CSVGEDREVGGYTF. The CDR3 nucleotides are TGCAGCGTTGGAGAGGACAGGGAAGTCGGCGGCTACACCTTC. The rearrangement links TRBV29-1 to TRBJ1-2; 8 bases map to TRBD1. CDR3 size: 14 residues. The V gene's germline CDR1 is SQVTM and CDR2 ANQGSEA. V lost 4 bases to trimming and J lost 8 bases; unmatched junction nucleotides: 12.

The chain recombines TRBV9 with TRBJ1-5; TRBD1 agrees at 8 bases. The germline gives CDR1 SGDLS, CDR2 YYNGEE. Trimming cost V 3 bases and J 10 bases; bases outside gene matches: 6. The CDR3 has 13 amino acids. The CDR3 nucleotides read TGTGCCAGCAGCGCGGACAGGGTAGGACCCCAGCATTTT. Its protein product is CASSADRVGPQHF.

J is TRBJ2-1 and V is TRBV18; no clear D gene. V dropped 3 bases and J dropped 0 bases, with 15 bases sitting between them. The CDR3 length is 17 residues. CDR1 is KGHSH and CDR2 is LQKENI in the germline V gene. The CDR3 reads CASSPKNTVSSYNEQFF. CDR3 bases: TGTGCCAGCTCACCTAAAAATACGGTGAGCTCCTACAATGAGCAGTTCTTC.

The CDR3 DNA sequence: TGTGCCAGCAGCGTAGGCGGGGTCGTATCACCCCTCCACTTT. This gives the protein CASSVGGVVSPLHF. The rearrangement links TRBV9 to TRBJ1-6; D is undetermined. CDR3 length: 14 amino acids. V was shortened by 0 bases and J by 10 bases, with 11 bases between the two germline ends. CDR1 is SGDLS, CDR2 YYNGEE, per germline. Full variable domain (remainder filled in from reference TRBV9 and TRBJ1-6): DSGVTQTPKHLITATGQRVTLRCSPRSGDLSVYWYQQSLDQGLQFLIQYYNGEERAKGNILERFSAQQFPDLHSELNLSSLELGDSALYFCASSVGGVVSPLHFGNGTRLTVT.

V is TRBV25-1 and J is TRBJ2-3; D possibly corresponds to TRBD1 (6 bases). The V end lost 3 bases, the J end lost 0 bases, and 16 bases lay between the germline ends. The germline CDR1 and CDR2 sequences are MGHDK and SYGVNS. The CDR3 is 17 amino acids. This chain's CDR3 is CASSDFEGRGSTDTQYF. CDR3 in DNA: TGTGCCAGCAGTGACTTTGAGGGCAGGGGAAGCACAGATACGCAGTATTTT.

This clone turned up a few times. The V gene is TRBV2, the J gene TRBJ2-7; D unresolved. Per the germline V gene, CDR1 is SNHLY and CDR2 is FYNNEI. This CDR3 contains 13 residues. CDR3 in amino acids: CASSFMGSHEQYV. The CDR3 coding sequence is TGTGCGAGTAGTTTTATGGGTTCCCACGAGCAGTACGTC.

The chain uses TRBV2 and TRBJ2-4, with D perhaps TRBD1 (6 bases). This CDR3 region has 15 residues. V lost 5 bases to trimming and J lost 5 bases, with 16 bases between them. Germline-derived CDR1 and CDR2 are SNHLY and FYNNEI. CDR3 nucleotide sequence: TGTGCCAGCAGTACCGCAGGCCGGACAGAAAACATTCAGTACTTC. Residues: CASSTAGRTENIQYF.

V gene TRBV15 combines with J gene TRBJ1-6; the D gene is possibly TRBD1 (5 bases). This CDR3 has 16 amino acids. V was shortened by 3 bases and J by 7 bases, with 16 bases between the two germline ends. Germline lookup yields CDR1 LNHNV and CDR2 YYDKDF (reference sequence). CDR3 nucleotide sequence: TGTGCCACCAGCAGGGGTGGGGGGGTAAGGAATTCACCCCTCCACTTT. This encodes CATSRGGGVRNSPLHF.

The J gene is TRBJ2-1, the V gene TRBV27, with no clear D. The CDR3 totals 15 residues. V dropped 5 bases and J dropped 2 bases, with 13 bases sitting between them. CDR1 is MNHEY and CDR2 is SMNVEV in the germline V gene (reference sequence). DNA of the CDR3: TGTGCCAGCAGTCCTGACCGAGACGCCTACAATGAGCAGTTCTTC. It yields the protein CASSPDRDAYNEQFF.

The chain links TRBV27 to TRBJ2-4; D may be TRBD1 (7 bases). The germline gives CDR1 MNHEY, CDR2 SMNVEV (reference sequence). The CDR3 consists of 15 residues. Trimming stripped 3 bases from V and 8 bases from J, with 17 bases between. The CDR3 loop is CASSFRAGGLDIQYF. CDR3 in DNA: TGTGCCAGCAGTTTTCGGGCAGGGGGGTTAGACATTCAGTACTTC.

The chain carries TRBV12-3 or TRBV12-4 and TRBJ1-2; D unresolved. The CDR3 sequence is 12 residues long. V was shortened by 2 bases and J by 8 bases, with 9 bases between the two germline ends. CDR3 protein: CASSLLRGGYTF. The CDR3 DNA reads TGTGCCAGCAGTTTACTGCGGGGAGGCTACACCTTC.

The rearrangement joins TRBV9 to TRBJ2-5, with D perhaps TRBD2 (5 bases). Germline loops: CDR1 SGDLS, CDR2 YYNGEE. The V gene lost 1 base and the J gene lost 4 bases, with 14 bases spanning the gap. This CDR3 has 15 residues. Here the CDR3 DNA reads TGTGCCAGCAGCGTACTTGAGGGCGGCGGAGAGACCCAGTACTTC. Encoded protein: CASSVLEGGGETQYF.

The CDR3 spells CASSLGFIMSGSYNSPLHF. The DNA of the CDR3 is TGTGCCAGCAGCTTAGGGTTTATCATGTCCGGCTCCTATAATTCACCCCTCCACTTT. This chain links TRBV7-8 with TRBJ1-6, with unresolved D. Germline CDR1 is SGHVS and CDR2 is FQNEAQ. Trimming pared 1 base from V and 0 bases from J, leaving 16 bases between. The CDR3 consists of 19 residues.

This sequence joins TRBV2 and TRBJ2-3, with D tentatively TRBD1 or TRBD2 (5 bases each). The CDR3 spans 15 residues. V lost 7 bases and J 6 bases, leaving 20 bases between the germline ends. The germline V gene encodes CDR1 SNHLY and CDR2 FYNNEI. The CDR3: CASKKEGFESDTQYF. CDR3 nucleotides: TGTGCCAGCAAGAAAGAGGGGTTTGAATCGGATACGCAGTATTTT.

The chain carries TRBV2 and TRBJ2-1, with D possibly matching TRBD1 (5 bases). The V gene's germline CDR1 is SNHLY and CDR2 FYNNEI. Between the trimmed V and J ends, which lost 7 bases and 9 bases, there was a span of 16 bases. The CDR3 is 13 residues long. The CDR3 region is CASKSQGRVEQFF. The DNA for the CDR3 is TGTGCCAGCAAGAGCCAGGGCAGAGTTGAGCAGTTCTTC.

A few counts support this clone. The CDR3 region has the DNA TGTGCCAGCTCGGGGGGACATCCCTCTGCTGGTTCACCCCTCCACTTT. It translates to CASSGGHPSAGSPLHF. The V gene is TRBV18, the J gene TRBJ1-6, with D possibly matching TRBD1 (6 bases). The CDR3 extends over 16 amino acids. Per the germline V gene, CDR1 is KGHSH and CDR2 is LQKENI. V shed 6 bases and J shed 9 bases, with 21 bases lying between them.

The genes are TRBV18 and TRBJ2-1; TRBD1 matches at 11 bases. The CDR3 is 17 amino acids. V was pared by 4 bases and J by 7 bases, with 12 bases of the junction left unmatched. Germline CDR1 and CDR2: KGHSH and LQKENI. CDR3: CASSLSLGQGASNEQFF. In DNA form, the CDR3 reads TGTGCCAGCTCACTTTCTTTAGGACAGGGGGCGTCTAATGAGCAGTTCTTC.

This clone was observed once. This chain's CDR3 is CAISGGSSGGTDTQYF. CDR3 coding DNA: TGTGCCATCAGTGGGGGATCTAGCGGGGGAACAGATACGCAGTATTTT. The chain uses TRBV10-3 and TRBJ2-3; 10 positions match TRBD2. The J segment lost 3 bases and the V segment lost 4 bases, leaving 7 bases of the junction unmatched. The V gene's germline CDR1 is ENHRY and CDR2 SYGVKD. This CDR3 is 16 amino acids long.

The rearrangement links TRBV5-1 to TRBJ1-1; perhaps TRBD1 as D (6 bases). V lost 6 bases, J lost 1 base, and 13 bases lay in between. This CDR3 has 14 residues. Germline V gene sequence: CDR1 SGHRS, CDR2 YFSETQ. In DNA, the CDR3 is TGCGCCAGCACCCTGGGGGCAGGGAACACTGAAGCTTTCTTT. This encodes CASTLGAGNTEAFF. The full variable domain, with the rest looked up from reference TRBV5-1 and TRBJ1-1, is KAGVTQTPRYLIKTRGQQVTLSCSPISGHRSVSWYQQTPGQGLQFLFEYFSETQRNKGNFPGRFSGRQFSNSRSEMNVSTLELGDSALYLCASTLGAGNTEAFFGQGTRLTVV.

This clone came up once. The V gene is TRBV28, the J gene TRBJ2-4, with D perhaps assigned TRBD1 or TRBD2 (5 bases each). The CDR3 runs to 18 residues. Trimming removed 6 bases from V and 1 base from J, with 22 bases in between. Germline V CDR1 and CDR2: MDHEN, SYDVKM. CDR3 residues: CASSKIRGWGKAKNIQYF. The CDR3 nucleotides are TGTGCCAGCAGCAAAATCCGGGGCTGGGGAAAGGCCAAAAACATTCAGTACTTC. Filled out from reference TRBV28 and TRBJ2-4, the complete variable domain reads DVKVTQSSRYLVKRTGEKVFLECVQDMDHENMFWYRQDPGLGLRLIYFSYDVKMKEKGDIPEGYSVSREKKERFSLILESASTNQTSMYLCASSKIRGWGKAKNIQYFGAGTRLSVL.